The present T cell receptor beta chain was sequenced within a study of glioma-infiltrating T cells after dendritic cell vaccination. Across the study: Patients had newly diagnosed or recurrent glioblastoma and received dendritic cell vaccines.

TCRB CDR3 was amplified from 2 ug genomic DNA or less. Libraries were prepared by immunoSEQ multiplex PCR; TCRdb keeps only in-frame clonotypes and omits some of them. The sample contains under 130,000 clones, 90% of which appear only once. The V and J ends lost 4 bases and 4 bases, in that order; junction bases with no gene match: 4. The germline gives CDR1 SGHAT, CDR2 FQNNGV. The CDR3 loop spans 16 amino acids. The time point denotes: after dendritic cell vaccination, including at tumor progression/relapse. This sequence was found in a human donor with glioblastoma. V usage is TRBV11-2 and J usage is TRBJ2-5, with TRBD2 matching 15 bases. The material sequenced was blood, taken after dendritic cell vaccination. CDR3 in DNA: TGTGCCAGCAGCTCCCTGGGACTAGCGGGAGGAGAGACCCAGTACTTC. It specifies CASSSLGLAGGETQYF.